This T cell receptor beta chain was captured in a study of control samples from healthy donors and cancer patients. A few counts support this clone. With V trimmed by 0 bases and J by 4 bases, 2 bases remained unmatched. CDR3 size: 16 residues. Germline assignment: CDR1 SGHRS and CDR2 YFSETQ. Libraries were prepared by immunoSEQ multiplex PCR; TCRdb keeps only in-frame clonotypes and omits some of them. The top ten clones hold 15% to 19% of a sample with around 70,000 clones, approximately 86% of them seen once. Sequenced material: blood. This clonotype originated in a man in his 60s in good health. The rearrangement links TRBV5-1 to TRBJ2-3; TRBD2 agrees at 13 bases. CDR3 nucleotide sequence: TGCGCCAGCAGCTTGGGGACTAGCGGGAGCGCAGATACGCAGTATTTT. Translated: CASSLGTSGSADTQYF.